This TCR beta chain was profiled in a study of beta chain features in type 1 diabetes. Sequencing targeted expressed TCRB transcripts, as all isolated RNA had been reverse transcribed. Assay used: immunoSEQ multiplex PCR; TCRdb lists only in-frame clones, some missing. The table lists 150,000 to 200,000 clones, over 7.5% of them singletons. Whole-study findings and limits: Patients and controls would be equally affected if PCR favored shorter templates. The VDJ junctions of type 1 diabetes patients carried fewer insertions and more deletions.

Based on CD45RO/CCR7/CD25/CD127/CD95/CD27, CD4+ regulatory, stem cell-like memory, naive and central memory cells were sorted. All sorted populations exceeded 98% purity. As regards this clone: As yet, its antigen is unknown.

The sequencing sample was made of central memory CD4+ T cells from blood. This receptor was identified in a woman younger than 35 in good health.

CDR3 in DNA: TGTGCCAGCGGAACTAGCGGGAGAACCTACGAGCAGTACTTC. Translation: CASGTSGRTYEQYF. This chain uses TRBV28 with TRBJ2-7; 11 positions agree with TRBD2. Germline CDR1 reads MDHEN; CDR2 reads SYDVKM. J lost 2 bases, V lost 8 bases, and 5 bases had no gene match. The CDR3 contains 14 residues.